The 19 T cell receptor beta chains below all came from one sample that was sequenced in a study of post-analysis software for immune sequencing data. Findings and limits, study-wide: About 5 TRBV segments were significantly more frequent in patients than in controls. TRBV5-6, TRBV5-1 and TRBV20-1 were among these segments.

What these receptors recognize is not known. Unique molecular identifiers featured in each of the TCR beta cDNA libraries. TCRdb used MiXCR to reprocess the PCR reads, holding one entry per CDR3 protein. This table has roughly 620,000 distinct CDR3 sequences, around 47% appearing once. The sequencing input was blood. All receptors derive from a girl under 18 with multiple sclerosis.

This rearrangement joins TRBV10-3 to TRBJ2-6; D uncertain. V lost 0 bases to trimming and J lost 0 bases, with 18 bases between them. The germline V gene has CDR1 ENHRY and CDR2 SYGVKD. There are 20 residues in the CDR3. For the CDR3, the DNA is TGTGCCATCAGTGAGTCGAAGCCCGAAACCTTCACCTCTGGGGCCAACGTCCTGACTTTC. It encodes CAISESKPETFTSGANVLTF.

This chain connects TRBV5-1 to TRBJ2-1; possibly TRBD2 for D (5 bases). This CDR3 is 13 amino acids long. Trimming took 1 base from V and 9 from J, leaving 11 bases between them. Germline V gene sequence: CDR1 SGHRS, CDR2 YFSETQ. CDR3 in amino acids: CASSLSLRAEQFF. CDR3 bases: TGCGCCAGCAGCTTGTCGTTGCGGGCTGAGCAGTTCTTC.

This sequence joins TRBV5-4 and TRBJ2-1; TRBD1 matches 7 bases. V shed 5 bases and J 8 bases; nucleotides not matched to a gene: 7. Germline assignment: CDR1 SGHNT and CDR2 YYREEE (reference sequence). The CDR3 has 13 amino acids. CDR3 residues: CASSRNDRDEQFF. In DNA form, the CDR3 reads TGTGCCAGCAGTCGAAACGACAGGGATGAGCAGTTCTTC.

The chain combines TRBV5-1 with TRBJ2-5, with 8 bases aligning to TRBD2. V lost 0 bases to trimming and J lost 5 bases; unmatched junction nucleotides: 6. CDR3 length: 15 amino acids. Germline lookup yields CDR1 SGHRS and CDR2 YFSETQ. The CDR3 sequence is CASSLGGTSLETQYF. The CDR3 coding sequence is TGCGCCAGCAGCTTGGGGGGGACTAGTCTCGAGACCCAGTACTTC.

The rearrangement joins TRBV7-9 to TRBJ2-7; 11 nucleotides agree with TRBD2. The end of the DNA aligns better with TRBJ2-5, so the J call may be wrong. The CDR3 runs 16 residues. CDR1 and CDR2 from the germline V gene are SEHNR and FQNEAQ (reference sequence). CDR3 in amino acids: CASSQTSGEPQETQYF. The CDR3 DNA follows: TGTGCCAGCAGCCAGACTAGCGGGGAGCCTCAAGAGACCCAGTACTTC.

The gene calls are TRBV20-1 and TRBJ2-7; D possibly corresponds to TRBD2 (6 bases). This CDR3 spans 12 amino acids. CDR1 and CDR2 from the germline V gene are DFQATT and SNEGSKA (reference sequence). V was shortened by 4 bases and J by 2 bases, with 9 bases between the two germline ends. The CDR3 is CSATGTPYEQYF. The CDR3 DNA sequence: TGCAGTGCTACGGGGACTCCCTACGAGCAGTACTTC.

This rearrangement joins TRBV29-1 to TRBJ1-1; possibly TRBD1 for D (6 bases). CDR1 and CDR2 (germline): SQVTM, ANQGSEA. Trimming took 8 bases from V and 11 from J, leaving 18 bases between them. This CDR3 region has 11 residues. CDR3 region: CSPIVGARAFF. In nucleotides, the CDR3 is TGCAGCCCCATCGTGGGGGCGCGGGCTTTCTTT. The whole variable domain, remainder taken from reference TRBV29-1 and TRBJ1-1, is SAVISQKPSRDICQRGTSLTIQCQVDSQVTMMFWYRQQPGQSLTLIATANQGSEATYESGFVIDKFPISRPNLTFSTLTVSNMSPEDSSIYLCSPIVGARAFFGQGTRLTVV.

J is TRBJ2-7 and V is TRBV4-1, with D tentatively TRBD2 (6 bases). The germline V and J ends were trimmed by 0 bases and 0 bases, with 12 bases remaining between them. Germline CDR1 reads MGHRA; CDR2 reads YSYEKL. The CDR3 totals 16 residues. As DNA, the CDR3 is TGCGCCAGCAGCCAAGATGCTCGGGAGAGCTCCTACGAGCAGTACTTC. Amino acid sequence: CASSQDARESSYEQYF.

This clonotype was counted a few times. The chain couples TRBV7-9 to TRBJ1-2; TRBD1 aligns across 7 bases. Trimming removed 6 bases from V and 4 bases from J; junction bases left unmatched: 5. This CDR3 region has 13 residues. From germline, CDR1 is SEHNR and CDR2 FQNEAQ (reference sequence). The CDR3 bases are TGTGCCAGCAGTTTGACAGGGTTCTATGGCTACACCTTC. Protein product: CASSLTGFYGYTF.

The chain is built from TRBV20-1 and TRBJ2-1; TRBD2 aligns across 8 bases. From germline, CDR1 is DFQATT and CDR2 SNEGSKA (reference sequence). Trimming at V came to 1 base and at J to 7 bases, leaving 15 bases not matched to a gene. CDR3 length equals 17 residues. CDR3 nucleotide sequence: TGCAGTGCTAGAGTATCCCCAGCGAGACTAGCGAGGAATGAGCAGTTCTTC. Translated, it gives CSARVSPARLARNEQFF.

The V call is TRBV24-1, the J call TRBJ2-5; D remains unclear. The tail of the sequence fits TRBJ2-7 better, so the J call may be wrong. Germline CDR1 is KGHDR and CDR2 is SFDVKD. The length of the CDR3 is 13 residues. The CDR3 reads CATSDSNSYEQYF. The CDR3 DNA follows: TGTGCCACCAGTGACAGCAACTCCTACGAGCAGTACTTC.

In this sample, this clonotype turned up once. The chain employs TRBV7-3 and TRBJ2-1; 10 bases fit TRBD2. The J segment lost 6 bases and the V segment lost 4 bases, leaving 6 bases of the junction unmatched. Germline values: CDR1 SGHTA, CDR2 FQGTGA. The length of the CDR3 is 15 residues. This CDR3 is CASSSGLAAPNEQFF. For the CDR3, the DNA is TGTGCCAGCAGCTCCGGACTAGCGGCCCCCAATGAGCAGTTCTTC.

The gene calls are TRBV28 and TRBJ2-4; D not certain. Trimming cost V 6 bases and J 0 bases, with 12 bases left between them. The CDR3 is 15 amino acids. CDR1 is MDHEN, CDR2 SYDVKM, per germline. As DNA, the CDR3 is TGTGCCAGCAGCCCCGGGTCTAGAGCCAAAAACATTCAGTACTTC. Residues: CASSPGSRAKNIQYF.

The J gene is TRBJ2-7, the V gene TRBV6-6; no definite D call. There are 13 residues in the CDR3. V lost 5 bases and J lost 2, with 10 bases in between. Germline V CDR1 and CDR2: MNHNY, SVGAGI (reference sequence). Written as DNA, the CDR3 is TGTGCCAGCAGTACTCGAGTGGCCTACGAGCAGTACTTC. This translates into CASSTRVAYEQYF.

This rearrangement joins TRBV7-9 to TRBJ1-1, with a weak D call TRBD1 (6 bases). Germline CDR1 reads SEHNR; CDR2 reads FQNEAQ (reference sequence). There are 15 residues in the CDR3. Trimming took 4 bases from V and 0 from J, leaving 12 bases between them. The CDR3 sequence: CASSSLQGLNTEAFF. The CDR3 region has the DNA TGTGCCAGCAGCTCACTACAGGGATTGAACACTGAAGCTTTCTTT.

The chain joins TRBV20-1 to TRBJ2-4; a weak D match, TRBD2 (5 bases). CDR1 is DFQATT and CDR2 is SNEGSKA in the germline V gene (reference sequence). The CDR3 runs 14 residues. Trimming took off 1 base at V and 3 bases at J, with 10 bases between the two ends. CDR3 amino acids: CSARAGEGKNIQYF. DNA of the CDR3: TGCAGTGCTAGAGCCGGCGAGGGCAAAAACATTCAGTACTTC.

This chain joins TRBV7-2 and TRBJ2-1, with D possibly being TRBD1 or TRBD2 (5 bases each). Trimming left V 7 bases short and J 7 bases short, with 14 bases between. The germline V gene has CDR1 SGHTA and CDR2 FQGNSA. The CDR3 covers 13 residues. DNA for the CDR3: TGTGCCAGCAAGGGGAGAGGATTGAATGAGCAGTTCTTC. This encodes CASKGRGLNEQFF.

V usage is TRBV12-3 or TRBV12-4 and J usage is TRBJ2-3; D might be TRBD1 (5 bases). The CDR3 extends over 15 amino acids. With 5 bases removed from V and 4 bases from J, the gap between germline ends came to 16 bases. The CDR3 DNA reads TGTGCCAGCAGTGCAGGTTTCCAGGGCCCAGATACGCAGTATTTT. Amino acid sequence: CASSAGFQGPDTQYF.

This clonotype was recorded a few times. The chain carries TRBV6-5 and TRBJ2-2; TRBD2 matches 7 bases. CDR1 is MNHEY and CDR2 is SVGAGI in the germline V gene. V shed 6 bases, J shed 9 bases, and the junction held 7 bases outside the gene matches. The CDR3 loop spans 13 amino acids. In DNA, the CDR3 is TGTGCCAGCAGGAAAGCGGGGTACTGGGAGCTGTTTTTT. This encodes CASRKAGYWELFF.